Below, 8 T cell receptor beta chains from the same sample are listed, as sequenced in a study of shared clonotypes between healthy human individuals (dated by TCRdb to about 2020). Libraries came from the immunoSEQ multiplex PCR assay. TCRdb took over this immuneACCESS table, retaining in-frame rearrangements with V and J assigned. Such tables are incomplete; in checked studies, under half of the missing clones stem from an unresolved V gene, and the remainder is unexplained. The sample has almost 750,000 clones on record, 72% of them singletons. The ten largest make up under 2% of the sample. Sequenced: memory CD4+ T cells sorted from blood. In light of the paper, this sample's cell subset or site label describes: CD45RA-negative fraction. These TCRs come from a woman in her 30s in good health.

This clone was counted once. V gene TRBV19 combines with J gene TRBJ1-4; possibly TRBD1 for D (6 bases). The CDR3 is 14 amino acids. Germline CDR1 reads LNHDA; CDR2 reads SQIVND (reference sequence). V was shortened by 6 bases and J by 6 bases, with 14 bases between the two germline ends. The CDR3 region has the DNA TGTGCCAGTAGGAACAGGGAGGTTGATGAAAAACTGTTTTTT. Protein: CASRNREVDEKLFF.

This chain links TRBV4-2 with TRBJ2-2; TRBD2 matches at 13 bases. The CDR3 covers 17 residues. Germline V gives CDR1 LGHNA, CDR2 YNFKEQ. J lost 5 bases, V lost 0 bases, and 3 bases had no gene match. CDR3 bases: TGTGCCAGCAGCCAAGACACTAGCGGGAGGGATACCGGGGAGCTGTTTTTT. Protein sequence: CASSQDTSGRDTGELFF.

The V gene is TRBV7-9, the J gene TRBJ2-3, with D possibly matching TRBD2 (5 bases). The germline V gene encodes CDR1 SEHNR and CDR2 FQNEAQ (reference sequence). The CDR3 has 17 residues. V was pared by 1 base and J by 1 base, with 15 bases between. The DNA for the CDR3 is TGTGCCAGCAGCTTAGGTTCCGGGAAACGTGGCACAGATACGCAGTATTTT. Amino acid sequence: CASSLGSGKRGTDTQYF.

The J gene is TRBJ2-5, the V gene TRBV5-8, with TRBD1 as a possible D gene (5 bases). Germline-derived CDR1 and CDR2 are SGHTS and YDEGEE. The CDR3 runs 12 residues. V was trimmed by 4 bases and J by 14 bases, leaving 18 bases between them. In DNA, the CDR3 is TGTGCCAGCAGCCCATGGGCCAGGGCCTTCTACTTC. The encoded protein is CASSPWARAFYF.

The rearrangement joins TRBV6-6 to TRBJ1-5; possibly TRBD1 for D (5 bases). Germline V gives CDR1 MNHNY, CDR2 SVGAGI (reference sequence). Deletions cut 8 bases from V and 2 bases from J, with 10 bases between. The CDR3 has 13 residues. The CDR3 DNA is TGTGCCAGCGGGACGCAAGGCAATCAGCCCCAGCATTTT. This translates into CASGTQGNQPQHF.

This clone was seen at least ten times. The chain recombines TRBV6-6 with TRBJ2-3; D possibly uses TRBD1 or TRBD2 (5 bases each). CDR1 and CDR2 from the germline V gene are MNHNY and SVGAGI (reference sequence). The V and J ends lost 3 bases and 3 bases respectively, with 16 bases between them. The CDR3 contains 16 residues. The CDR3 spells CASSYGTLGRTDTQYF. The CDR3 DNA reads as TGTGCCAGCAGTTATGGTACTTTGGGACGGACAGATACGCAGTATTTT.

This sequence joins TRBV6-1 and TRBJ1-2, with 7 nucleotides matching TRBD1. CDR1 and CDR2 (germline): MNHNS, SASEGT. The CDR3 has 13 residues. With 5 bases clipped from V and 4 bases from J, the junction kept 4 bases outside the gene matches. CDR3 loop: CASSTGQIYGYTF. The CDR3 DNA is TGTGCCAGCAGTACGGGACAGATCTATGGCTACACCTTC.

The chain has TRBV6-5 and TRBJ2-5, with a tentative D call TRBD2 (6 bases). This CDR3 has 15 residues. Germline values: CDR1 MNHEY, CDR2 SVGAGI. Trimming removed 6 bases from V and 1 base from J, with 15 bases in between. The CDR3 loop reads CASSRRPGLQETQYF. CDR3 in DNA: TGTGCCAGCAGCCGCCGACCGGGACTCCAAGAGACCCAGTACTTC.